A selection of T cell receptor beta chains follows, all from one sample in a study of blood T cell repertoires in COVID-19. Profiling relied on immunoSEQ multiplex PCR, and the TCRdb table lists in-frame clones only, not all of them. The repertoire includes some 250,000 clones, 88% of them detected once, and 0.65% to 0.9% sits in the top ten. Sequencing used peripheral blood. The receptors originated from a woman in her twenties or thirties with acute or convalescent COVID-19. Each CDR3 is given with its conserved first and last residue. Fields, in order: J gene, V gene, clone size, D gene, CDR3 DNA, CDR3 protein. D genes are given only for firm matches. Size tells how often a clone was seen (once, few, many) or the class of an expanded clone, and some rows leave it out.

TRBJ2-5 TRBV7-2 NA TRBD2 TGTGCCAGCAGCTTAGGGACTAGCGGGCCCGGGGAGACCCAGTACTTC CASSLGTSGPGETQYF
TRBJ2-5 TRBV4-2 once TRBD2 TGTGCCAGCAGCCAAGGGGAAACCGGACTAGCGGGACCGCCTGAGACCCAGTACTTC CASSQGETGLAGPPETQYF
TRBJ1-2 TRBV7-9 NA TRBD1 TGTGCCAGCAGCTCCTCCGGGCAGGGGGCGGCTGGCTACACCTTC CASSSSGQGAAGYTF
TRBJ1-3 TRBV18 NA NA TGTGCCAGCTCACCGCCGGAGTCTGGAAACACCATATATTTT CASSPPESGNTIYF
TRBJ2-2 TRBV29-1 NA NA TGCAGCGTTGAATTGGGAGTCCGAACCGGGGAGCTGTTTTTT CSVELGVRTGELFF
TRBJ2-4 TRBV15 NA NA TGTGCCACCAGCAGAGATATGGAGGCCCTAGCCAAAAACATTCAGTACTTC CATSRDMEALAKNIQYF
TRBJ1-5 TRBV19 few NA TGTGCCAGTAGTTACAGGGACAATCAGCCCCAGCATTTT CASSYRDNQPQHF
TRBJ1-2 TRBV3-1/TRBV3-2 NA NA TGTGCCAGCAGCCAAGATTTTCGACTTTTGTCCCACTATGGCTACACCTTC CASSQDFRLLSHYGYTF
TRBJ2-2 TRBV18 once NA TGTGCCACCCGAGCGGCCGCGAACACCGGGGAGCTGTTTTTT CATRAAANTGELFF
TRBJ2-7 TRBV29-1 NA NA TGCAGCGTTAATAACCTTGGACAAACCTACGAGCAGTACTTC CSVNNLGQTYEQYF
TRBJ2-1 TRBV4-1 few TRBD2 TGCGCCAGCAGCCAAGGCCCCGGGACTAGCGTCTACAATGAGCAGTTCTTC CASSQGPGTSVYNEQFF
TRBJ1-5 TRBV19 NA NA TGTGCCAGTAGTATAGGGGGGGGCCAAAATCAGCCCCAGCATTTT CASSIGGGQNQPQHF
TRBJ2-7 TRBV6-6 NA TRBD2 TGTGCCAGCAGAATCAGCGGGAGTAGCGAGCAGTACTTC CASRISGSSEQYF
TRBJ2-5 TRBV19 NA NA TGTGCCAGTAGTTCCCAGGGGTTTGGGAAAGAGACCCAGTACTTC CASSSQGFGKETQYF
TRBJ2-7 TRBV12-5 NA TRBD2 TGTGCTAGTGGTTTCCTCGCGGGCGGCGCGGCTAATAGCGGGAACTACGAGCAGTACTTC CASGFLAGGAANSGNYEQYF
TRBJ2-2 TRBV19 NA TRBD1 TGTGCCAGTACCAAAGACAGGGGAAGGACCGGGGAGCTGTTTTTT CASTKDRGRTGELFF
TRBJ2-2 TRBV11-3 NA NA TGTGCCAGCAGTATCACCGGGGAGCTGTTTTTT CASSITGELFF
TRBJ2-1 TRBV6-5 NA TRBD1 TGTGCCAGCAGTTTCCAGGGGGCTTGGGAGCAGTTCTTC CASSFQGAWEQFF
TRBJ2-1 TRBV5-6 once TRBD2 TGTGCCAGCAGCTCCCTAGCGGGAGTGGGAAATGAGCAGTTCTTC CASSSLAGVGNEQFF
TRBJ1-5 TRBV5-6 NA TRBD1 TGTGCCAGCAGCTTGCTCCAGGGGGCAGGCAATCAGCCCCAGCATTTT CASSLLQGAGNQPQHF
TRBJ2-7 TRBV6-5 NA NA TGTGCCAGCAGTCAGAGAGGGACTGCCCTCGAGCAGTACTTC CASSQRGTALEQYF
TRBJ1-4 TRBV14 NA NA TGTGCCAGCAGCCAAGATATTGGACTACATGAAAAACTGTTTTTT CASSQDIGLHEKLFF
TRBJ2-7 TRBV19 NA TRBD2 TGTGCCAGTAGTATCATGGGGGGGTCGTACGAGCAGTACTTC CASSIMGGSYEQYF
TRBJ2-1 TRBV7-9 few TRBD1 TGTGCCAGCAGTCGACAGGGTTCTGTTGAGCAGTTCTTC CASSRQGSVEQFF
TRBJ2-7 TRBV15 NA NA TGTGCCACCAGCAGAGATGGTGGGAGGTCCCACGAGCAGTACTTC CATSRDGGRSHEQYF
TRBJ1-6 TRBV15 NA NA TGTGCCACCAGCAGAGATATGGGACGGAGGGGTTCACCCCTCCACTTT CATSRDMGRRGSPLHF
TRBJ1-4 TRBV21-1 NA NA TGTGCCAGCACCCTCCAGGGGTTTGCTGAAAAACTGTTTTTT CASTLQGFAEKLFF
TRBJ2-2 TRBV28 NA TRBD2 TGTGCCAGCAGTTCGCGAGCGGGAGGGCCTCAGGACGGGGAGCTGTTTTTT CASSSRAGGPQDGELFF
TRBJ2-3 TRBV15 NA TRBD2 TGTGCCACCAGCAGAGATTTAGCGGGCACCACAGATACGCAGTATTTT CATSRDLAGTTDTQYF
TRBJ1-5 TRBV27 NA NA TGTGCCAGCACCCCAGGGGTAGGTGGCAATCAGCCCCAGCATTTT CASTPGVGGNQPQHF
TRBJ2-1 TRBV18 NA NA TGTGCCAGCTCAAACTCCGTCGGCTCCTACAATGAGCAGTTCTTC CASSNSVGSYNEQFF
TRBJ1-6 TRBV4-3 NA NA TGCGCCAGCAGCCAAAATAACCCGATACAGGGAACGGATAATTCACCCCTCCACTTT CASSQNNPIQGTDNSPLHF
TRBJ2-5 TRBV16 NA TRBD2 TGTGCCAGCAGTCCAAGGACTAGCGGGACAAAGACCCAGTACTTC CASSPRTSGTKTQYF
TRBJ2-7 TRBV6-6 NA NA TGTGCCAGCAGTTACGTCGGAGTTTCCTACGAGCAGTACTTC CASSYVGVSYEQYF
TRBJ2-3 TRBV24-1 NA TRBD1 TGTGCCACCAGTGATCCCCGGGGGACAGGGGGGGATCCAGATACGCAGTATTTT CATSDPRGTGGDPDTQYF